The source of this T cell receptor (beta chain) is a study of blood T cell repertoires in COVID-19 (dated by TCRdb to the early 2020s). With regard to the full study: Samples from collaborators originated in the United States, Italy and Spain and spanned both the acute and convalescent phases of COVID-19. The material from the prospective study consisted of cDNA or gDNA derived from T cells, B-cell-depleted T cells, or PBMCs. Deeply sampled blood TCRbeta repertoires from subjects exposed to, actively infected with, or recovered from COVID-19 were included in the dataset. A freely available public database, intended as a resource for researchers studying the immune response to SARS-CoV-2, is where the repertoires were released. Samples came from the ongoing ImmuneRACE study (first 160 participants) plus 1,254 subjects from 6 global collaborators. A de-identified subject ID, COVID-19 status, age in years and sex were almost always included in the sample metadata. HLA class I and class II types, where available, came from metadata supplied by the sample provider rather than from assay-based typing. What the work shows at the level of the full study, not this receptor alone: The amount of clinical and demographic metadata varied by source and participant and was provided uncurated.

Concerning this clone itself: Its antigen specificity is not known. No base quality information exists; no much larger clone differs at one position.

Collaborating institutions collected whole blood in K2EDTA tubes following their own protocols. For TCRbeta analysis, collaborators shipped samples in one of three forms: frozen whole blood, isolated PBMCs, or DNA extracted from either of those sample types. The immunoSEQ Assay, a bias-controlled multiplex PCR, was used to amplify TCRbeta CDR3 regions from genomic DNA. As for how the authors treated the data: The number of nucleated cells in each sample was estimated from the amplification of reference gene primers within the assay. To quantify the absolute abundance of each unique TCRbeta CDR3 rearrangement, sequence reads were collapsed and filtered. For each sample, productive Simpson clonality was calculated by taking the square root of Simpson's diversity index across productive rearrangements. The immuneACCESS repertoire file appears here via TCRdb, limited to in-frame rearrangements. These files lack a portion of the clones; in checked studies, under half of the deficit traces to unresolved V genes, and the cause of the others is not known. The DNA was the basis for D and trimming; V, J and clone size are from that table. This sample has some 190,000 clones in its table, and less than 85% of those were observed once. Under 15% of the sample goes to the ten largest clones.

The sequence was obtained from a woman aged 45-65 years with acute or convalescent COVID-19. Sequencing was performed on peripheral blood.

The CDR3 is CASRSGGKPGYTF. The bases read TGTGCCAGCAGGTCAGGGGGTAAGCCGGGCTACACCTTC. This chain joins TRBV12-3 or TRBV12-4 to TRBJ1-2; 7 bases in between match TRBD1. The CDR3 holds 13 amino acids from the cysteine to the phenylalanine. Just the 39-base CDR3 DNA is kept, in frame starting at base 1. V lost 6 bases and J lost 8 bases, and the count of bases not matched to a germline gene is 9.